The sample holds a few counts of the clone carrying this T cell receptor (beta chain). The entry originates in a study of T cell changes during pregnancy in multiple sclerosis. The table came from immunoSEQ multiplex PCR; TCRdb's copy has only in-frame clones and leaves some out. The table shows about 38,000 clones, with 88% occurring only once. The CDR3 runs 14 residues. V lost 7 bases to trimming and J lost 6 bases; unmatched junction nucleotides: 6. CDR1 SGHRS and CDR2 YFSETQ come from the germline V gene. The sequences come from CD8+ T cells from peripheral blood mononuclear cells, collected in the third trimester of pregnancy. The V gene is TRBV5-1, the J gene TRBJ2-2; 10 bases are a match to TRBD2. The clonotype originates from a female donor with multiple sclerosis, enrolled in a pregnancy study. The CDR3 loop is CASQSSGGSGELFF. The CDR3 coding sequence is TGCGCCAGCCAATCTAGCGGGGGCTCCGGGGAGCTGTTTTTT.